A selection of T cell receptor beta chains follows, all from one sample in a study of T cell changes during pregnancy in multiple sclerosis. Measured with immunoSEQ multiplex PCR; TCRdb has only the in-frame clones, and not every one. The sample includes 70,000 to 80,000 clones, about 94% of them seen just once. This sample comprised peripheral blood, obtained in the third trimester of pregnancy. The receptors shown here come from a female donor with multiple sclerosis, enrolled in a pregnancy study. The CDR3 runs from the conserved cysteine through the conserved F or W. Each record gives: D gene, J gene, CDR3 length, V gene, CDR3 DNA, CDR3 protein. D genes are given only for firm matches.

TRBD1	TRBJ2-1	16	TRBV7-8	TGTGCCAGCAACAAACCCGGGACAGGGGGATATGGTGAGCAGTTCTTC	CASNKPGTGGYGEQFF
TRBD1	TRBJ2-7	13	TRBV2	TGTGCCAGCAGCACGATACAGGGGGCCGAGCAGTACTTC	CASSTIQGAEQYF
NA	TRBJ1-2	12	TRBV9	TGTGCCAGCAGAGCAGGGGTTTATGGCTACACCTTC	CASRAGVYGYTF
NA	TRBJ1-5	13	TRBV19	TGTGCCAGTAGACCCCGGGGGGGTCAGCCCCAGCATTTT	CASRPRGGQPQHF
NA	TRBJ1-1	17	TRBV4-2	TGTGCCAGCAGCCAAGAGGAGGGGAACTACGGGAACACTGAAGCTTTCTTT	CASSQEEGNYGNTEAFF
TRBD1	TRBJ2-5	14	TRBV5-4	TGTGCCAGCAGCTCCTCACAGGGGCGGGAGACCCAGTACTTC	CASSSSQGRETQYF
NA	TRBJ2-7	13	TRBV5-5	TGTGCCAGCAGCTCCTCACAGGGTTACGAGCAGTACTTC	CASSSSQGYEQYF
NA	TRBJ2-3	16	TRBV29-1	TGCAGCGTGGATAGGGGGGGGCCCCTACACACAGATACGCAGTATTTT	CSVDRGGPLHTDTQYF
TRBD1	TRBJ1-2	15	TRBV18	TGTGCCAGCTCACACTACAGGGGGATTGAGGGCGGCTACACCTTC	CASSHYRGIEGGYTF
NA	TRBJ1-2	12	TRBV2	TGTGCCAGCAGCCCAATCAACTATGGCTACACCTTC	CASSPINYGYTF
TRBD1	TRBJ1-2	14	TRBV6-1	TGTGCCAGCGCCTTGGGACAGGGGGCTGGGGGCTACACCTTC	CASALGQGAGGYTF
NA	TRBJ2-6	14	TRBV5-1	TGCGCCAGCAGCTTCGGCTCTGGGGCCAACGTCCTGACTTTC	CASSFGSGANVLTF
TRBD1	TRBJ1-2	14	TRBV6-5	TGTGCCAGCAGTTACCACTGGGACAGCTATGGCTACACCTTC	CASSYHWDSYGYTF
NA	TRBJ2-5	12	TRBV7-2	TGTGCCAGCAGTTGGACAGAAGAGACCCAGTACTTC	CASSWTEETQYF
NA	TRBJ2-5	20	TRBV5-4	TGTGCCAGCAGACCAACCCCCCCCACCACAGGGTCGGGGTACCAAGAGACCCAGTACTTC	CASRPTPPTTGSGYQETQYF
NA	TRBJ2-7	14	TRBV7-2	TGTGCCAGCGGAACATACAGGGCACCCTACGAGCAGTACTTC	CASGTYRAPYEQYF
NA	TRBJ1-2	13	TRBV18	TGTGCCAGCTCCCCCGGGACTGAGTCGAGCTACACCTTC	CASSPGTESSYTF
NA	TRBJ2-3	14	TRBV5-8	TGTGCCAGCAGCTTGGACAGAAGCACAGATACGCAGTATTTT	CASSLDRSTDTQYF
NA	TRBJ1-5	15	TRBV19	TGTGCCAGTGAAGGGGACTCGGGGGTGGGTCAGCCCCAGCATTTT	CASEGDSGVGQPQHF
NA	TRBJ2-1	17	TRBV11-2	TGTGCCAGCAGCTTAGATCTGGGGGCAGACTCCTACAATGAGCAGTTCTTC	CASSLDLGADSYNEQFF
NA	TRBJ1-1	18	TRBV4-1	TGCGCCAGCAGCCAATTGGGACTCAAGAGCAAAACGAGCACTGAAGCTTTCTTT	CASSQLGLKSKTSTEAFF
NA	TRBJ1-1	15	TRBV7-6	TGTGCCAGCAGCCGAGAGGCCCCGGCGGAAACTGAAGCTTTCTTT	CASSREAPAETEAFF
NA	TRBJ2-7	13	TRBV19	TGTGCCAGTAGTTCTCGGACTCGTTACGAGCAGTACTTC	CASSSRTRYEQYF
NA	TRBJ1-2	13	TRBV10-3	TGTGCCATCAGTGAGGCGCCAGGGGTGGGCTACACCTTC	CAISEAPGVGYTF
NA	TRBJ1-2	14	TRBV2	TGTGCCAGCAGTGAAGGTGGGGGGGACTATGGCTACACCTTC	CASSEGGGDYGYTF
NA	TRBJ1-2	15	TRBV4-2	TGTGCCAGCAGCCAAGAGGCTGCACCTAACTATGGCTACACCTTC	CASSQEAAPNYGYTF
NA	TRBJ1-3	16	TRBV5-5	TGTGCCAGCAGCTTCGAGAGACTTCGCTCTGGAAACACCATATATTTT	CASSFERLRSGNTIYF